The sequence of this TCR beta chain was determined in a study of blood T cell repertoires in COVID-19 (dated by TCRdb to 2018 to 2021). A note on the overall study: Collaborator samples came from the United States, Italy and Spain and covered acute and convalescent phases of COVID-19. Where HLA class I and class II types were available, the types were taken from metadata supplied by the sample provider, not from assay-based typing. The material from the prospective study consisted of cDNA or gDNA derived from T cells, B-cell-depleted T cells, or PBMCs. Samples were obtained from the ongoing ImmuneRACE study (first 160 participants) and from over 1,000 subjects provided by 6 global collaborators. The sample metadata nearly always contained a de-identified subject ID, COVID-19 status, age in years and sex. Subjects who had been exposed to COVID-19, were actively infected with it, or had recovered from it provided the deeply sampled blood TCRbeta repertoires that made up the dataset. The repertoires were released in a freely available public database meant as a resource for research on the immune response to SARS-CoV-2. Overall study results and their limits: The amount of clinical and demographic metadata varied by source and participant and was provided uncurated.

Remarks on this clone: Its antigen has not been determined. Base-call qualities are not available, and no considerably larger clone is one nucleotide away.

Spanning cysteine to phenylalanine, the CDR3 consists of 14 amino acids. Just CDR3 DNA is preserved here, 42 bases in frame from base 1. Trimming removed 0 bases from V and 5 bases from J, leaving 11 bases between the germline ends. From the germline V gene, CDR1 is SGHRS and CDR2 is YFSETQ. TCRbeta CDR3 regions were amplified from genomic DNA using the immunoSEQ Assay, a bias-controlled multiplex PCR. On the study's bioinformatics: Within the assay, amplification of reference gene primers was used to estimate how many nucleated cells each sample contained. To quantify the absolute abundance of each unique TCRbeta CDR3 rearrangement, sequence reads were collapsed and filtered. For each sample, productive Simpson clonality was calculated as the square root of Simpson's diversity index across productive rearrangements. TCRdb took over this immuneACCESS table, retaining in-frame rearrangements with V and J assigned. Such tables are incomplete; in checked studies, under half of the missing clones stem from an unresolved V gene, and the remainder is unexplained. That table supplies the V and J calls and clone size; D and trimming were determined from the DNA. The sample contains 200,000 to 250,000 clones, 87% of them found a single time. Jointly, the top ten make up 2.6% of the sample.

Participants in the prospective study were enrolled through a virtual design, were aged about 18 to 100 years, and lived in some 24 United States geographic areas. In the prospective study, cohorts were assigned on the basis of participant-reported clinical history obtained from a screening survey and a study questionnaire. Each participant in the prospective study had whole blood, serum and a nasopharyngeal or oropharyngeal swab collected by mobile phlebotomists. Participants in the prospective study had the option to provide additional blood draws and questionnaires over a roughly two-month period. Before DNA extraction, prospective study blood samples were shipped either frozen or at room temperature.

The sequence was collected from a woman in her twenties or thirties with acute COVID-19. Recombination connected TRBV5-1 to TRBJ2-5; TRBD2 is a possible D gene, resting on 6 matching bases. The sequenced sample was PBMCs or T cells enriched from blood (not recorded which). The DNA is TGCGCCAGCAGCTTGGTTGTGGAGGGGGAGACCCAGTACTTC. Translated, it reads CASSLVVEGETQYF.